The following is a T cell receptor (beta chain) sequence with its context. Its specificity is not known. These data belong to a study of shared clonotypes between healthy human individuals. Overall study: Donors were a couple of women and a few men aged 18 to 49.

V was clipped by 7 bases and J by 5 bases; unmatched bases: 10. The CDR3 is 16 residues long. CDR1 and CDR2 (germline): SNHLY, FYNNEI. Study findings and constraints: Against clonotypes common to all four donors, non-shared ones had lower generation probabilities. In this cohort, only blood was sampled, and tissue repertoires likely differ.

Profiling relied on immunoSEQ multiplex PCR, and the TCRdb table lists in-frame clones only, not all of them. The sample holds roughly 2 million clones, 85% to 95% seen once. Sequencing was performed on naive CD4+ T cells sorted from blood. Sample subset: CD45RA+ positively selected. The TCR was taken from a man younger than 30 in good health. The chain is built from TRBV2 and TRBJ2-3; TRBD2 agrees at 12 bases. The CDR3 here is CASIRLAGALGDTQYF. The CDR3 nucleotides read TGTGCCAGCATCCGACTAGCGGGAGCCTTGGGAGATACGCAGTATTTT.